This entry lists 30 T cell receptor beta chains sequenced from one sample in a study of T cell clones after liver transplantation. Generated by immunoSEQ multiplex PCR, the TCRdb table keeps only in-frame clones and is missing some. The top ten hold about 8.1% of the sample, which has 53,000 or so clones, roughly 83% seen once. The sequences come from CD4+ T cells from blood, collected before liver transplant. These receptors all stem from a human donor who received a liver transplant.

The chain is built from TRBV18 and TRBJ1-3; the D gene is possibly TRBD1 (5 bases). CDR1 and CDR2 (germline): KGHSH, LQKENI. This CDR3 has 15 residues. The germline V and J ends were trimmed by 2 bases and 3 bases, with 11 bases remaining between them. The DNA for the CDR3 is TGTGCCAGCTCACCAGAGTCAGGGTTTGGAAACACCATATATTTT. As protein: CASSPESGFGNTIYF.

The chain combines TRBV28 with TRBJ2-7; D may be TRBD1 (6 bases). The CDR3 extends over 14 amino acids. Germline V gene lookup returns CDR1 MDHEN and CDR2 SYDVKM. V was trimmed by 3 bases and J by 4 bases, leaving 13 bases between them. The CDR3 region has the DNA TGTGCCAGCAGTTTGGGGCAGGGGTTATACGAGCAGTACTTC. Protein sequence: CASSLGQGLYEQYF.

This chain uses TRBV7-2 with TRBJ2-7, with D perhaps TRBD1 or TRBD2 (5 bases each). CDR3 length: 14 residues. Germline V gives CDR1 SGHTA, CDR2 FQGNSA. V was clipped by 2 bases and J by 3 bases, with 11 bases between them. Here the CDR3 DNA reads TGTGCCAGCAGCTTAAGTGGGACCAACTACGAGCAGTACTTC. Its translation is CASSLSGTNYEQYF.

The chain employs TRBV7-9 and TRBJ2-5; 7 nucleotides match TRBD2. Germline assignment: CDR1 SEHNR and CDR2 FQNEAQ (reference sequence). With V trimmed by 0 bases and J by 5 bases, 0 bases remained unmatched. The CDR3 consists of 13 residues. This CDR3 reads CASSLAGGETQYF. The CDR3 DNA reads TGTGCCAGCAGCTTAGCCGGGGGGGAGACCCAGTACTTC.

The rearrangement uses TRBV4-2 and TRBJ2-1; no reliable D call. Between the trimmed V and J ends, which lost 6 bases and 6 bases, there was a span of 9 bases. There are 12 residues in the CDR3. Germline CDR1 LGHNA, CDR2 YNFKEQ. CDR3 residues: CASSYSRNEQFF. In DNA form, the CDR3 reads TGTGCCAGCAGTTACTCGCGCAATGAGCAGTTCTTC.

This chain connects TRBV5-4 to TRBJ1-4; D remains ambiguous. From germline, CDR1 is SGHNT and CDR2 YYREEE (reference sequence). Trimming removed 3 bases from V and 6 bases from J, with 15 bases in between. This CDR3 region has 15 residues. The chain's CDR3 is CASSSLAPSDEKLFF. The CDR3 DNA follows: TGTGCCAGCAGCTCCCTGGCGCCCAGCGATGAAAAACTGTTTTTT.

This clone is categorized as medium-sized. The J gene is TRBJ2-7, the V gene TRBV10-1; 10 bases agree with TRBD1. The ends lost 6 bases at V and 3 bases at J; junction bases unmatched: 2. From germline, CDR1 is WNHNN and CDR2 SYGVQD (reference sequence). The CDR3 loop spans 13 amino acids. As DNA, the CDR3 is TGCGCCAGCAGAGACAGGGGGCTCTACGAGCAGTACTTC. Amino acids: CASRDRGLYEQYF.

The CDR3 is CASSGRGRGGPDTQYF. CDR3 coding DNA: TGTGCCAGCAGCGGGCGAGGGCGGGGGGGCCCTGATACGCAGTATTTT. The rearrangement joins TRBV9 to TRBJ2-3; 9 nucleotides agree with TRBD2. Per the germline V gene, CDR1 is SGDLS and CDR2 is YYNGEE. This CDR3 region has 16 residues. The J segment lost 6 bases and the V segment lost 3 bases, leaving 11 bases of the junction unmatched.

The J gene is TRBJ2-1, the V gene TRBV5-1, with unresolved D. CDR1 is SGHRS and CDR2 is YFSETQ in the germline V gene. V lost 0 bases to trimming and J lost 0 bases, with 7 bases between them. The CDR3 has 15 amino acids. The CDR3 DNA sequence: TGCGCCAGCAGCTTGGGTAGTAGCTCCTACAATGAGCAGTTCTTC. As protein: CASSLGSSSYNEQFF.

The V call is TRBV7-3, the J call TRBJ2-3, with D unresolved. Germline loops: CDR1 SGHTA, CDR2 FQGTGA. This CDR3 contains 12 residues. V gave up 5 bases and J gave up 6 bases, with 9 bases separating them. The CDR3 protein is CASSRDGDTQYF. The CDR3 coding sequence is TGTGCCAGCAGCCGCGACGGGGATACGCAGTATTTT. Variable domain in full (rest from reference TRBV7-3 and TRBJ2-3): GAGVSQTPSNKVTEKGKYVELRCDPISGHTALYWYRQSLGQGPEFLIYFQGTGAADDSGLPNDRFFAVRPEGSVSTLKIQRTERGDSAVYLCASSRDGDTQYFGPGTRLTVL.

The chain couples TRBV7-8 to TRBJ1-1; TRBD1 might be the D (6 bases). The CDR3 covers 14 residues. V dropped 5 bases and J dropped 3 bases, with 13 bases sitting between them. The germline V gene has CDR1 SGHVS and CDR2 FQNEAQ. DNA of the CDR3: TGTGCCAGCAGCCCCAGGGGTGCGGACACTGAAGCTTTCTTT. It yields the protein CASSPRGADTEAFF.

The chain joins TRBV5-1 to TRBJ2-5; D is unclear. With 0 bases removed from V and 2 bases from J, the gap between germline ends came to 8 bases. Germline lookup yields CDR1 SGHRS and CDR2 YFSETQ. The CDR3 covers 14 residues. The CDR3 bases are TGCGCCAGCAGCTTGGTGGGGATGCAAGAGACCCAGTACTTC. Its translation is CASSLVGMQETQYF.

This clone was seen a few times. This chain connects TRBV29-1 to TRBJ2-7, with D hard to call. Germline assignment: CDR1 SQVTM and CDR2 ANQGSEA. The CDR3 runs to 14 residues. V lost 0 bases, J lost 3 bases, and 12 bases lay in between. The CDR3 spells CSVEETRNSYEQYF. In nucleotides, the CDR3 is TGCAGCGTTGAAGAAACCAGGAACAGCTACGAGCAGTACTTC.

V gene TRBV4-3 combines with J gene TRBJ2-1, with 12 bases aligning to TRBD2. The CDR3 contains 16 residues. In germline, CDR1 is LGHNA, CDR2 YSLEER. V shed 3 bases and J 3 bases; nucleotides not matched to a gene: 3. The CDR3 bases are TGCGCCAGCAGCCATCGACTAGCGGGGGACTACAATGAGCAGTTCTTC. Translating gives CASSHRLAGDYNEQFF.

J is TRBJ2-5 and V is TRBV11-2, with 7 bases lining up with TRBD1. Germline CDR1 reads SGHAT; CDR2 reads FQNNGV. The CDR3 totals 13 residues. Trimming cost V 6 bases and J 4 bases; bases outside gene matches: 5. The CDR3 region has the DNA TGTGCCAGCAGTACCGGGACAGTAGAGACCCAGTACTTC. Translation gives CASSTGTVETQYF.

The chain uses TRBV5-1 and TRBJ2-5; D is unresolved. Trimming shortened V by 6 bases and J by 1 base, and 16 bases separated the two germline ends. The CDR3 runs 15 residues. CDR1 and CDR2 from the germline V gene are SGHRS and YFSETQ. The CDR3 DNA reads TGCGCCAGCACCCTCTTGGGCAGTCGCCAAGAGACCCAGTACTTC. This encodes CASTLLGSRQETQYF. Full variable domain (remainder filled in from reference TRBV5-1 and TRBJ2-5): KAGVTQTPRYLIKTRGQQVTLSCSPISGHRSVSWYQQTPGQGLQFLFEYFSETQRNKGNFPGRFSGRQFSNSRSEMNVSTLELGDSALYLCASTLLGSRQETQYFGPGTRLLVL.

V usage is TRBV10-3 and J usage is TRBJ2-7; 8 bases line up with TRBD1. J gave up 10 bases and V 4 bases, and 12 bases lay outside the gene matches. CDR1 and CDR2 (germline): ENHRY, SYGVKD. This CDR3 region has 14 residues. The CDR3: CAISVEAGGLFQYF. The CDR3 DNA follows: TGTGCCATCAGTGTAGAGGCAGGGGGCCTTTTCCAGTACTTC.

The chain combines TRBV7-2 with TRBJ2-5, with 7 bases identical to TRBD2. Trimming at V came to 2 bases and at J to 4 bases, leaving 10 bases not matched to a gene. Germline values: CDR1 SGHTA, CDR2 FQGNSA. CDR3 size: 16 residues. Written as DNA, the CDR3 is TGTGCCAGCAGCTTATCGGCTAGCGGTCGCACAGAGACCCAGTACTTC. It is translated as CASSLSASGRTETQYF.

The rearrangement joins TRBV23-1 to TRBJ2-7; D gene uncertain. TRBV23-1 counts as an open reading frame of uncertain function. Trimming cost V 1 base and J 3 bases, with 13 bases left between them. There are 15 residues in the CDR3. CDR3 loop: CASSQFDGNDYEQYF. The CDR3 DNA sequence: TGCGCCAGCAGTCAATTCGACGGAAACGACTACGAGCAGTACTTC.

V is TRBV5-1 and J is TRBJ2-4; D remains ambiguous. There are 15 residues in the CDR3. V shed 4 bases and J shed 0 bases, with 11 bases lying between them. From germline, CDR1 is SGHRS and CDR2 YFSETQ. CDR3 DNA: TGCGCCAGCAGCCAAAATCTGTTAGCCAAAAACATTCAGTACTTC. Amino acids: CASSQNLLAKNIQYF.

This clone was found once. The J gene is TRBJ1-1, the V gene TRBV28, with D perhaps matching TRBD1 (6 bases). The CDR3 contains 14 residues. V dropped 3 bases and J dropped 4 bases, with 12 bases sitting between them. Germline CDR1 and CDR2: MDHEN and SYDVKM. CDR3 in DNA: TGTGCCAGCAGTTTGCTGGACAGCTCCACTGAAGCTTTCTTT. It translates to CASSLLDSSTEAFF. Based on the CDR3 plus reference TRBV28 and TRBJ1-1, the full variable domain is DVKVTQSSRYLVKRTGEKVFLECVQDMDHENMFWYRQDPGLGLRLIYFSYDVKMKEKGDIPEGYSVSREKKERFSLILESASTNQTSMYLCASSLLDSSTEAFFGQGTRLTVV.

The CDR3 DNA reads as TGTGCCAGCAGCTTAGTTGGACAGGGAATCGGCTACACCGGGGAGCTGTTTTTT. Translating gives CASSLVGQGIGYTGELFF. The chain is built from TRBV7-8 and TRBJ2-2, with TRBD1 identical over 8 bases. CDR1 SGHVS and CDR2 FQNEAQ come from the germline V gene. V trimming: 1 base; J trimming: 3 bases; junction bases outside the gene matches: 10. The CDR3 covers 18 residues.

The table lists this clone with many counts. This chain joins TRBV19 and TRBJ2-3, with 9 bases identical to TRBD2. Per germline, CDR1 LNHDA and CDR2 SQIVND (reference sequence). The CDR3 covers 13 residues. The CDR3 DNA reads TGTGCTGTAAGGACTAGCGGCACAGATACGCAGTATTTT. Translation gives CAVRTSGTDTQYF.

This chain joins TRBV11-3 and TRBJ1-4; D unclear. CDR3 length: 16 amino acids. The V end lost 0 bases, the J end lost 0 bases, and 8 bases lay between the germline ends. Germline CDR1 and CDR2: SGHNT and YENEEA. CDR3 amino acids: CASSLDQLATNEKLFF. The CDR3 coding sequence is TGTGCCAGCAGCTTAGATCAGCTTGCAACTAATGAAAAACTGTTTTTT.

The chain employs TRBV5-6 and TRBJ1-2; 12 nucleotides match TRBD1. CDR3 size: 15 residues. The germline CDR1 and CDR2 sequences are SGHDT and YYEEEE. V shed 4 bases and J 7 bases; nucleotides not matched to a gene: 8. The CDR3 reads CASSKGQGAKAGYTF. In nucleotides, the CDR3 is TGTGCCAGCAGCAAGGGACAGGGGGCGAAGGCTGGCTACACCTTC.

This chain connects TRBV7-2 to TRBJ2-7; 7 bases line up with TRBD1. This CDR3 spans 13 amino acids. V dropped 2 bases and J dropped 3; count of bases not matched to a gene: 1. Germline V lookup: CDR1 SGHTA, CDR2 FQGNSA. CDR3 sequence (DNA): TGTGCCAGCAGCTTATCAGGGGGCTACGAGCAGTACTTC. Amino acid sequence: CASSLSGGYEQYF. Looking up the rest from reference TRBV7-2 and TRBJ2-7 gives the full variable domain: GAGVSQSPSNKVTEKGKDVELRCDPISGHTALYWYRQSLGQGLEFLIYFQGNSAPDKSGLPSDRFSAERTGGSVSTLTIQRTQQEDSAVYLCASSLSGGYEQYFGPGTRLTVT.

The chain carries TRBV19 and TRBJ2-6; D is undetermined. Trimming pared 10 bases from V and 4 bases from J, leaving 14 bases between. This CDR3 is built from 14 residues. Germline CDR1 LNHDA, CDR2 SQIVND (reference sequence). In DNA, the CDR3 is TGTGCCACCGCGATAAGGTCAGGGGCCAACGTCCTGACTTTC. Encoded protein: CATAIRSGANVLTF.

The chain employs TRBV2 and TRBJ1-5; 8 nucleotides align to TRBD1. Trimming at V came to 9 bases and at J to 7 bases, leaving 8 bases not matched to a gene. Germline V gene data show CDR1 as SNHLY and CDR2 as FYNNEI. The CDR3 loop spans 13 amino acids. The CDR3 DNA sequence: TGTGCCAGTGGACAGGGATCATGGCAGCCCCAGCATTTT. Its translation is CASGQGSWQPQHF.

CDR3 protein: CASSLSEVINEQFF. In DNA, the CDR3 is TGTGCCAGCAGCTTGTCGGAGGTTATAAATGAGCAGTTCTTC. The genes are TRBV5-4 and TRBJ2-1, with a possible D match to TRBD2 (5 bases). V lost 1 base and J 7 bases, leaving 12 bases between the germline ends. Per germline, CDR1 SGHNT and CDR2 YYREEE (reference sequence). CDR3 length: 14 residues.

J is TRBJ2-3 and V is TRBV7-9, with D hard to call. V was cut by 4 bases and J by 0 bases, with 14 bases left in between. Germline CDR1 reads SEHNR; CDR2 reads FQNEAQ (reference sequence). This CDR3 spans 16 amino acids. This CDR3 is CASSSWSLRSTDTQYF. For the CDR3, the DNA is TGTGCCAGCAGCTCCTGGAGCTTGAGAAGCACAGATACGCAGTATTTT. Looking up the rest from reference TRBV7-9 and TRBJ2-3 gives the full variable domain: DTGVSQNPRHKITKRGQNVTFRCDPISEHNRLYWYRQTLGQGPEFLTYFQNEAQLEKSRLLSDRFSAERPKGSFSTLEIQRTEQGDSAMYLCASSSWSLRSTDTQYFGPGTRLTVL.